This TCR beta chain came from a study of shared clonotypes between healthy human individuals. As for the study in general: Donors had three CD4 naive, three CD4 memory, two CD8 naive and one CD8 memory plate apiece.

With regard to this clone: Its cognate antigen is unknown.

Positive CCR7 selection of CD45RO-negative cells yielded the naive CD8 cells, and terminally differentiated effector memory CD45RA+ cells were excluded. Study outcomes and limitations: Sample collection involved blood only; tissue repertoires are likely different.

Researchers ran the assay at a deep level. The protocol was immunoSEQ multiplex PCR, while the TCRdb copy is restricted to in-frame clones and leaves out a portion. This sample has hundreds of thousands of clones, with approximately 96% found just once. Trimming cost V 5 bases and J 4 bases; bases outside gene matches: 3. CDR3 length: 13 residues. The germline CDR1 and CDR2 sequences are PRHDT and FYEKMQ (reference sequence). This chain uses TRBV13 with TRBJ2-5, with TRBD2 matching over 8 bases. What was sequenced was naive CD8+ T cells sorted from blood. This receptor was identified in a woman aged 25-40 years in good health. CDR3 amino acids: CASSRGLGETQYF. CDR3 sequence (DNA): TGTGCCAGCAGCCGGGGACTAGGAGAGACCCAGTACTTC. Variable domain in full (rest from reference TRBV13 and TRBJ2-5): AAGVIQSPRHLIKEKRETATLKCYPIPRHDTVYWYQQGPGQDPQFLISFYEKMQSDKGSIPDRFSAQQFSDYHSELNMSSLELGDSALYFCASSRGLGETQYFGPGTRLLVL.